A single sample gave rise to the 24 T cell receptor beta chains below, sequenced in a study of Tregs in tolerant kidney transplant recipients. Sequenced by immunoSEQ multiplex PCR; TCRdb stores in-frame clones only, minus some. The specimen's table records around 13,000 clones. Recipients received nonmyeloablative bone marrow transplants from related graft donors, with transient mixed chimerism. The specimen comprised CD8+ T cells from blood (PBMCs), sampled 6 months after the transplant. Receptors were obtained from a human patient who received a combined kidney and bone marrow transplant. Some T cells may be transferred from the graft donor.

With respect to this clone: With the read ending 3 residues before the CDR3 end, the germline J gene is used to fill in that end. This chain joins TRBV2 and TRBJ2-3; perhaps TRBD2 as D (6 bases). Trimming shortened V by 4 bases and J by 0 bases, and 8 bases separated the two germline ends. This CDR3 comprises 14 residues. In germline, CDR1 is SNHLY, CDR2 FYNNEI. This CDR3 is CASSGGDSTDTQYF. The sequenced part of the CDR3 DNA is TGTGCCAGCAGTGGCGGGGATAGCACAGATACG.

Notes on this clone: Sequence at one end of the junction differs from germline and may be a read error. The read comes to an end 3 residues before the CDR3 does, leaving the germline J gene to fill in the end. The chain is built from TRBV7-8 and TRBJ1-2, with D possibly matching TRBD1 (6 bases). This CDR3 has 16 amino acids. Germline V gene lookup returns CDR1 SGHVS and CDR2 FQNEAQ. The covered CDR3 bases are TGTGCCAGCATCTTAGAGAGACAGGATCTAAACTATGGC. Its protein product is CASILERQDLNYG. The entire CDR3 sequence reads CASILERQDLNYGYTF.

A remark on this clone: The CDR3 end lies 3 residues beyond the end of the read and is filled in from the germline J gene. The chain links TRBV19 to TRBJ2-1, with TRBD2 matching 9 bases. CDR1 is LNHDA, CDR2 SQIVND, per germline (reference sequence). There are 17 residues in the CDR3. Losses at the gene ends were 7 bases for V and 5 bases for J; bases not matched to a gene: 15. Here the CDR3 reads CASTPGLALYRDNEQFF. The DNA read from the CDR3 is TGTGCCAGTACCCCGGGACTAGCCCTATACCGTGACAATGAG.

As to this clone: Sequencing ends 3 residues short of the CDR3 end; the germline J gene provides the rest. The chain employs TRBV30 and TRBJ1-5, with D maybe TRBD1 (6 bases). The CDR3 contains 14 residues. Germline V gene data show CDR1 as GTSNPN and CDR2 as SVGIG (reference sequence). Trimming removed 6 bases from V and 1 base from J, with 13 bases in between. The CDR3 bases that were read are TGTGCCTGCTCGACAGGCCTAAGCAATCAGCCC. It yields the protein CACSTGLSNQP. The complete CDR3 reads CACSTGLSNQPQHF. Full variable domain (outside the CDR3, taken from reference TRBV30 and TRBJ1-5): SQTIHQWPATLVQPVGSPLSLECTVEGTSNPNLYWYRQAAGRGLQLLFYSVGIGQISSEVPQNLSASRPQDRQFILSSKKLLLSDSGFYLCACSTGLSNQPQHFGDGTRLSIL.

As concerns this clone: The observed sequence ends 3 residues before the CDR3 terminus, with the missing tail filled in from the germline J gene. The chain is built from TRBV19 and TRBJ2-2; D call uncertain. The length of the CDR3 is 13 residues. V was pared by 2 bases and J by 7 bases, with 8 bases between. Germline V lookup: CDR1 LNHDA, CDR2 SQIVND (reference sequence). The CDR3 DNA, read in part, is TGTGCCAGTAGTATACCCCTCGGCGGGGAG. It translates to CASSIPLGGE. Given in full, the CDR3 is CASSIPLGGELFF. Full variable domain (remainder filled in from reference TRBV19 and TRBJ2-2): DGGITQSPKYLFRKEGQNVTLSCEQNLNHDAMYWYRQDPGQGLRLIYYSQIVNDFQKGDIAEGYSVSREKKESFPLTVTSAQKNPTAFYLCASSIPLGGELFFGEGSRLTVL.

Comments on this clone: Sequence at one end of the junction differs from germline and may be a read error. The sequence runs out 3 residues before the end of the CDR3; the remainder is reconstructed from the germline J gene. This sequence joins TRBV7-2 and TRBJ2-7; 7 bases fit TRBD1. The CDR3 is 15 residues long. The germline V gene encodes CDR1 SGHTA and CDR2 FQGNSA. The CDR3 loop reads CAGSLVGQSSYEQYF. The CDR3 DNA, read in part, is TGTGCCGGCAGCTTAGTGGGACAGAGCTCCTACGAG.

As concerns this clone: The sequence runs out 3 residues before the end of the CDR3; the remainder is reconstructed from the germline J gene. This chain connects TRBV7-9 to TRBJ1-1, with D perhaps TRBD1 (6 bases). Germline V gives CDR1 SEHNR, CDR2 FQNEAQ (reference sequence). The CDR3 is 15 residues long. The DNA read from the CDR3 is TGTGCCAGCAGCTTATTGGGGGCGGGGGACCACGAA. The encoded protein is CASSLLGAGDHE. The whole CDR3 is CASSLLGAGDHEAFF.

The DNA read from the CDR3 is TGTGCCAGCAGCTTAGTCGGTCTCTAC. Protein: CASSLVGLY. The entire CDR3 reads CASSLVGLYYTF. The chain recombines TRBV7-9 with TRBJ1-2; D is uncertain. The DNA ends 3 residues before the CDR3 does, and the rest of the CDR3 is filled in from the germline J gene. CDR1 and CDR2 from the germline V gene are SEHNR and FQNEAQ (reference sequence). The CDR3 runs to 12 residues. Full variable domain (remainder filled in from reference TRBV7-9 and TRBJ1-2): DTGVSQNPRHKITKRGQNVTFRCDPISEHNRLYWYRQTLGQGPEFLTYFQNEAQLEKSRLLSDRFSAERPKGSFSTLEIQRTEQGDSAMYLCASSLVGLYYTFGSGTRLTVV.

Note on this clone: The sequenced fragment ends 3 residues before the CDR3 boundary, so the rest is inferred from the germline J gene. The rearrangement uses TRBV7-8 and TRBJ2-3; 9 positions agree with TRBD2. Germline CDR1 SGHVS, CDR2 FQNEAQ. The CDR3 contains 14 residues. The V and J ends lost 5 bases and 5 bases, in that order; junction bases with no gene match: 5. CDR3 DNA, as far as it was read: TGTGCCAGCAGCCCAGCGGGGGGTAAAGATACG. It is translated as CASSPAGGKDT. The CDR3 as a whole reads CASSPAGGKDTQYF.

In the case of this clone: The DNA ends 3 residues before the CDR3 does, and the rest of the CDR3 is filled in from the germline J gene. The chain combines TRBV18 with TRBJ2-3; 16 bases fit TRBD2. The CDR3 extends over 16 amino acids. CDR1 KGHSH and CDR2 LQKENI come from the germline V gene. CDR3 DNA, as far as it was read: TGTGCCAGCTCACCAACGGGACTAGCGGGAGGGCCAACG. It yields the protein CASSPTGLAGGPT. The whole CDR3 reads CASSPTGLAGGPTQYF.

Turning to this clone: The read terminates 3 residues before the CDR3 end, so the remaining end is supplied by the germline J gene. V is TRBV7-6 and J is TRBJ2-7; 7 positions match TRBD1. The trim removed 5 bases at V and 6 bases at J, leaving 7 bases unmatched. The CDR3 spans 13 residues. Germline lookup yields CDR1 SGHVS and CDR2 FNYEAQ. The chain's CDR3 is CASSRTGLSEQYF. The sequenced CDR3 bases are TGTGCCAGCAGCCGGACAGGACTCTCCGAG.

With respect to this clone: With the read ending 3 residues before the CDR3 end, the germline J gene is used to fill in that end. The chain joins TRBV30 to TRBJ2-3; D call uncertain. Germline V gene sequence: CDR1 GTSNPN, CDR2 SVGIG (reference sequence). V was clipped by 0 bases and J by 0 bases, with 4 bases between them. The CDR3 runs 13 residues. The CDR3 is CAWSVQSTDTQYF. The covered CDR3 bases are TGTGCCTGGAGTGTACAGAGCACAGATACG.

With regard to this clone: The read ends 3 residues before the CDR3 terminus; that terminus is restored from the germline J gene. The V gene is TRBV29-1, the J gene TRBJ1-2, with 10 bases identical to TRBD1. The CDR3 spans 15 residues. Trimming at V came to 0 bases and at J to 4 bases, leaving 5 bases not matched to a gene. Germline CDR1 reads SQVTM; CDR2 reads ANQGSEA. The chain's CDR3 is CSVEDWGQGRYGYTF. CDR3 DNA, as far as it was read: TGCAGCGTTGAAGATTGGGGACAGGGGCGCTATGGC.

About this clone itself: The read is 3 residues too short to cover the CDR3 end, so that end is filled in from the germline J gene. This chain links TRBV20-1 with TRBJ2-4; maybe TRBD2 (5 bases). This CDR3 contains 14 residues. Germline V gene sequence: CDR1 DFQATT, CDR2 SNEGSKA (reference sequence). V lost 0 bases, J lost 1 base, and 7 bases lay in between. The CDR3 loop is CSARDPGAKNIQYF. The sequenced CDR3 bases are TGCAGTGCTAGAGATCCGGGGGCCAAAAACATT.

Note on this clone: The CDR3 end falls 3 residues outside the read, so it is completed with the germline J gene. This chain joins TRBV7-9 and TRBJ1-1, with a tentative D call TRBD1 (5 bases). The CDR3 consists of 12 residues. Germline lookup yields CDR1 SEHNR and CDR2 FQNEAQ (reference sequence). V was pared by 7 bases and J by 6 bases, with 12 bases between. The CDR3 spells CASIHGGAEAFF. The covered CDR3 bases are TGTGCCAGCATCCATGGGGGGGCTGAA.

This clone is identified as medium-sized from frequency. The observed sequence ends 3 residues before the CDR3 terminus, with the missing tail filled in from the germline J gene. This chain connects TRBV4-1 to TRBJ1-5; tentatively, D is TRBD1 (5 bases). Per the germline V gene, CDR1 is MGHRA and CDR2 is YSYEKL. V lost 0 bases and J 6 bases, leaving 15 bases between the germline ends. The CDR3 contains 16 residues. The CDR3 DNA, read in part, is TGCGCCAGCAGCCAAGAACCGGGGGTTTTGATTCAGCCC. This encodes CASSQEPGVLIQP. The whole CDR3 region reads CASSQEPGVLIQPQHF.

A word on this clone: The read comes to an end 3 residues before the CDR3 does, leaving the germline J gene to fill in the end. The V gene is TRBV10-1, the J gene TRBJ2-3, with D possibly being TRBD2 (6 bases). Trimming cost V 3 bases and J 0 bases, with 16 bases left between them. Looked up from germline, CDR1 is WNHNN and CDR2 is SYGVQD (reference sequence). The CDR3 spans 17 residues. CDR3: CASSDDSGLSSTDTQYF. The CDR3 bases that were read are TGCGCCAGCAGTGATGATTCGGGACTGTCTAGCACAGATACG.

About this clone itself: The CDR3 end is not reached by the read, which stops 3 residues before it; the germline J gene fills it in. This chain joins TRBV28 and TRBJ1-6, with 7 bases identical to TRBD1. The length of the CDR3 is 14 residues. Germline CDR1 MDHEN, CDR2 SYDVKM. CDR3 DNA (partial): TGTGCCAGCAGTACAGGGGAGGAAGTTTCTCCC. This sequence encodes CASSTGEEVSP. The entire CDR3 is CASSTGEEVSPLHF.

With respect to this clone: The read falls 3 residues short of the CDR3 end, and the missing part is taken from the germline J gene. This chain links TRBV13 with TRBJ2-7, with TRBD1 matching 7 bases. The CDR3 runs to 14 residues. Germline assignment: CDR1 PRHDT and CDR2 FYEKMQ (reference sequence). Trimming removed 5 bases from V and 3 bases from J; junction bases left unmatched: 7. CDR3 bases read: TGTGCCAGCAGCCCTCACAGGGGAAACTACGAG. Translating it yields CASSPHRGNYE. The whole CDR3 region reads CASSPHRGNYEQYF.

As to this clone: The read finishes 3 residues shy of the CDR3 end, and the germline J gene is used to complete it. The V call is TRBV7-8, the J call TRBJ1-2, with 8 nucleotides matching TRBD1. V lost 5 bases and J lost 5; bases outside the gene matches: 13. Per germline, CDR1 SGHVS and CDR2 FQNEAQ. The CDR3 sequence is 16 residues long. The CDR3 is CASSPDRGLGSYGYTF. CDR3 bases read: TGTGCCAGCAGCCCCGACAGGGGCCTGGGATCTTATGGC.

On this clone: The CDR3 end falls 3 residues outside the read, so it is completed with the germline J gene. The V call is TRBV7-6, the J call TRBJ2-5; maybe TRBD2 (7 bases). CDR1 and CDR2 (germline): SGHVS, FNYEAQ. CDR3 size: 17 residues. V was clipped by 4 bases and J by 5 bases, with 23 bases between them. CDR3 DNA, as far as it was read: TGTGCCAGCAGCTCCAAGAAGGGGGGGCGCGCCCCCGAGACC. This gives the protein CASSSKKGGRAPET. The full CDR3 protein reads CASSSKKGGRAPETQYF. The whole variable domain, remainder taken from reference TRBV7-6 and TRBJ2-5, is GAGVSQSPRYKVTKRGQDVALRCDPISGHVSLYWYRQALGQGPEFLTYFNYEAQQDKSGLPNDRFSAERPEGSISTLTIQRTEQRDSAMYRCASSSKKGGRAPETQYFGPGTRLLVL.

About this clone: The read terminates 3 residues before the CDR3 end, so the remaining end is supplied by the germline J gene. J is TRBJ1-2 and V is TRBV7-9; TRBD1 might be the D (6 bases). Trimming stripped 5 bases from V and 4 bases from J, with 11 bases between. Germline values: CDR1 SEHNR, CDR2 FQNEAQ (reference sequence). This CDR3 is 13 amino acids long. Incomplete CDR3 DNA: TGTGCCAGCAGCCAACAGGGCCCCTATGGC. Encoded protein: CASSQQGPYG. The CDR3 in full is CASSQQGPYGYTF. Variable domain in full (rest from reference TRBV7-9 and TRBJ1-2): DTGVSQNPRHKITKRGQNVTFRCDPISEHNRLYWYRQTLGQGPEFLTYFQNEAQLEKSRLLSDRFSAERPKGSFSTLEIQRTEQGDSAMYLCASSQQGPYGYTFGSGTRLTVV.

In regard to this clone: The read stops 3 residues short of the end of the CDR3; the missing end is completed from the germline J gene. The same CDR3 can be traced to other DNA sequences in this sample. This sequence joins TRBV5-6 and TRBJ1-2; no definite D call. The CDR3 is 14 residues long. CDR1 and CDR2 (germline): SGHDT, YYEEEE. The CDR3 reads CASSLTSGYYDYTF. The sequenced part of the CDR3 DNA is TGTGCCAGCAGCCTGACTAGCGGATACTACGAC.

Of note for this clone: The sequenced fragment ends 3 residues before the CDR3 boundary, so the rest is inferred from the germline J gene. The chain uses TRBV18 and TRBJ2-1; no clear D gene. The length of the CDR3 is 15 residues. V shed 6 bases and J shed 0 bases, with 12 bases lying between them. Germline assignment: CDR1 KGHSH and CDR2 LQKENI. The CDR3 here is CASSPAPGSYNEQFF. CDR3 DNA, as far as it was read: TGTGCCAGCTCCCCAGCTCCAGGCTCCTACAATGAG.